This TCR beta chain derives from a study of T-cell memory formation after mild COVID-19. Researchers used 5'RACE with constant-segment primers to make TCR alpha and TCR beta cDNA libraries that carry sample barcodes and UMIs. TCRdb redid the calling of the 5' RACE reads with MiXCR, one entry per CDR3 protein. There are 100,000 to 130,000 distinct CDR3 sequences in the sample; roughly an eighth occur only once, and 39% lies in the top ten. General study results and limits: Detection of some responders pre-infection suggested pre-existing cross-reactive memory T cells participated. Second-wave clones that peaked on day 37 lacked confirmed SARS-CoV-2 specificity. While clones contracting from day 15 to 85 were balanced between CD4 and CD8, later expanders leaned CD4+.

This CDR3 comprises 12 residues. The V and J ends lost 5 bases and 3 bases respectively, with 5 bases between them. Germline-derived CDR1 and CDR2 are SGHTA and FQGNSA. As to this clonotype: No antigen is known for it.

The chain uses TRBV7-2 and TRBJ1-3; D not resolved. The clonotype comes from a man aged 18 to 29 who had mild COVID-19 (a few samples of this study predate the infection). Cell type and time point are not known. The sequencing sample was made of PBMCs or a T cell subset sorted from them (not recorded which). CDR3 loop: CASSPLGNTIYF. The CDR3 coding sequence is TGTGCCAGCAGCCCTCTTGGAAACACCATATATTTT.